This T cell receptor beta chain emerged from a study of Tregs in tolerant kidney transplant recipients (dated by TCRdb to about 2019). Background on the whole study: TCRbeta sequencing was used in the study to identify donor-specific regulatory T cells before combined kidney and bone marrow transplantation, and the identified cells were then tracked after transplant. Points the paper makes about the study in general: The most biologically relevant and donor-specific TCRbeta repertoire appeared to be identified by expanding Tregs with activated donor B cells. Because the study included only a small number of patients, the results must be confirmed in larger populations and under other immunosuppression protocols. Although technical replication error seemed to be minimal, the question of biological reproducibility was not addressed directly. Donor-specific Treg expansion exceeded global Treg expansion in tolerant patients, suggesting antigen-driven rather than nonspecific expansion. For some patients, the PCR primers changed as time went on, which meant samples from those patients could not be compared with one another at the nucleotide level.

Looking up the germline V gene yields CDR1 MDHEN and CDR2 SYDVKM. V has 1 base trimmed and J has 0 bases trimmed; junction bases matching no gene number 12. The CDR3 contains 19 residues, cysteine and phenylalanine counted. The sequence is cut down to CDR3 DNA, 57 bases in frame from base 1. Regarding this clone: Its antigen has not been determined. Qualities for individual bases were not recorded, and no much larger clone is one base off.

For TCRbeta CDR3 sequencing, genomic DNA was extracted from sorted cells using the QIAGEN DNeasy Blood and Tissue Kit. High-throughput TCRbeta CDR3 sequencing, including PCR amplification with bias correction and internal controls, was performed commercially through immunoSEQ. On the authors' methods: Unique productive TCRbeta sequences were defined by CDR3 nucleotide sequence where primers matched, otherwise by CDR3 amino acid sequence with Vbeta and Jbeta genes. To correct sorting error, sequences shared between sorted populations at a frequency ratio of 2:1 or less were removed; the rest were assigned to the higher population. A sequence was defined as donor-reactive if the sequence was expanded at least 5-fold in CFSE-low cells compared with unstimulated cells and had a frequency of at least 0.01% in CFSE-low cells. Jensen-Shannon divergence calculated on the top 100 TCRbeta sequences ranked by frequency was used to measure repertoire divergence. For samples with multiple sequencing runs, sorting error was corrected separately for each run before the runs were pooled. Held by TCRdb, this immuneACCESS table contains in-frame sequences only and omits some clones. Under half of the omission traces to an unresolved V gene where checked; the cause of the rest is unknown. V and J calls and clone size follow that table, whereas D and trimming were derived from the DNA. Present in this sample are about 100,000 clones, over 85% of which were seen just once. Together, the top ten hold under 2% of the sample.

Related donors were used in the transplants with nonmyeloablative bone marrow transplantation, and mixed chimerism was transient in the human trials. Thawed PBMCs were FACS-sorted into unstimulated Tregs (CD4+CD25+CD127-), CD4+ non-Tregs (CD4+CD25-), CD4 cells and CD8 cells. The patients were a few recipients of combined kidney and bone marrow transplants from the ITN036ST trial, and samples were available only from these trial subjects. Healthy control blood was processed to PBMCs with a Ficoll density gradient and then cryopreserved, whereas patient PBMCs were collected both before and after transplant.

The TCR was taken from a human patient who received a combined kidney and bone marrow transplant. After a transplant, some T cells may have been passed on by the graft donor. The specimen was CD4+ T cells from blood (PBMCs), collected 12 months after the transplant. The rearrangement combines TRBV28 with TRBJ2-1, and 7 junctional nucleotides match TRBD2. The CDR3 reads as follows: CASSLSRGIVGSSYNEQFF. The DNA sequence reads TGTGCCAGCAGTTTATCGCGGGGGATTGTTGGGAGCTCCTACAATGAGCAGTTCTTC.